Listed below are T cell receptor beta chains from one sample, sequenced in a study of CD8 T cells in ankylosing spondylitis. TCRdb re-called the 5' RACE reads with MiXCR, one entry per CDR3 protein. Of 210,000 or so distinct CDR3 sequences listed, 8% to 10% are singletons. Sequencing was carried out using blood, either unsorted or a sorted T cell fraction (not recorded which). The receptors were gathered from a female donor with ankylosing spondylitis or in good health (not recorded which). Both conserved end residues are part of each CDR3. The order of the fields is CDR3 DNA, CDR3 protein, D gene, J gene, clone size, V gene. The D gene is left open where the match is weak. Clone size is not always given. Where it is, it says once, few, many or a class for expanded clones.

TGTGCCAGCAGTTACCCGGGGCGGGCCGGGGGGCAGCCCCAGCATTTT,CASSYPGRAGGQPQHF,-,TRBJ1-5,many,TRBV6-2/TRBV6-3
TGCGCCAGCAGCCAACCCGGGGGGGAAGCTTTCTTT,CASSQPGGEAFF,-,TRBJ1-1,many,TRBV4-3
TGTGCCATCAGTGAGTCGCTAGGAAGAACCTACAATGAGCAGTTCTTC,CAISESLGRTYNEQFF,-,TRBJ2-1,many,TRBV10-3
TGTGCCAGCAGCTTAGAACGTAGAAACAATGAGCAGTTCTTC,CASSLERRNNEQFF,-,TRBJ2-1,-,TRBV7-9
TGCAGTGCGACTCCAGTGCAAGAGACCCAGTACTTC,CSATPVQETQYF,-,TRBJ2-5,many,TRBV20-1
TGCGCCAGCAGCCACGTCCCCGGGGGGCCTGACACCGGGGAGCTGTTTTTT,CASSHVPGGPDTGELFF,-,TRBJ2-2,many,TRBV4-3
TGTGCCAGCAGCCCCATATTTGTTAATGAGCAGTTCTTC,CASSPIFVNEQFF,-,TRBJ2-1,many,TRBV27
TGCGCGAAAACGCGGGACACCATATTAGCCAAAAACATTCAGTACTTC,CAKTRDTILAKNIQYF,-,TRBJ2-4,many,TRBV4-3
TGTGCCAGCAGAGGGGGTTTTAAGGAAAAACTGTTTTTT,CASRGGFKEKLFF,-,TRBJ1-4,many,TRBV28
TGTGCCAGCAGTTTCGGGGGGGCTGAAGCTTTCTTT,CASSFGGAEAFF,-,TRBJ1-1,many,TRBV12-3/TRBV12-4
TGTGCCAGCAGGACCGTCGGACTAGCGAGGTCTGAGCAGTTCTTC,CASRTVGLARSEQFF,TRBD2,TRBJ2-1,many,TRBV27
TGTGCCTGGAGTGTAGGCGAAAAACTGTTTTTT,CAWSVGEKLFF,-,TRBJ1-4,few,TRBV30
TGTGCCAGCAGTTACTCGGGGGGAGGGGGGCCTTACAATGAGCAGTTCTTC,CASSYSGGGGPYNEQFF,-,TRBJ2-1,many,TRBV6-5
TGCAGTGCTCCCACAATAGCGGGAGGTGGCTACACCTTC,CSAPTIAGGGYTF,-,TRBJ1-2,many,TRBV20-1
TGCGCCAGCAGCCGGGGATCCGTTGAAAAACTGTTTTTT,CASSRGSVEKLFF,-,TRBJ1-4,many,TRBV10-2
TGCAGCGTTGAAGAAACTTTTCGAGAGTGTTACTTT,CSVEETFRECYF,-,TRBJ1-1,many,TRBV29-1
TGTGCCATCAGGGGGGACAGCCAAGAGACCCAGTACTTC,CAIRGDSQETQYF,TRBD1,TRBJ2-5,many,TRBV10-3
TGTGCCAGCAGCAGGGACGGGGGACCCTACGAGCAGTACTTC,CASSRDGGPYEQYF,-,TRBJ2-7,few,TRBV12-3/TRBV12-4
TGTGCCAGCAGCGATACGGACACCATATATTTT,CASSDTDTIYF,-,TRBJ1-3,many,TRBV11-2
TGCAGTGCTTCGAGTAGTGGCACAGATACGCAGTATTTT,CSASSSGTDTQYF,-,TRBJ2-3,many,TRBV20-1
TGCGCCAGCGCAGCCGGGACAGGGGTAATCACAGATACGCAGTATTTT,CASAAGTGVITDTQYF,TRBD1,TRBJ2-3,-,TRBV5-1
TGTGCCAGCAGCCTACAGGGCCGGGGCAATCAGCCCCAGCATTTT,CASSLQGRGNQPQHF,-,TRBJ1-5,many,TRBV6-1